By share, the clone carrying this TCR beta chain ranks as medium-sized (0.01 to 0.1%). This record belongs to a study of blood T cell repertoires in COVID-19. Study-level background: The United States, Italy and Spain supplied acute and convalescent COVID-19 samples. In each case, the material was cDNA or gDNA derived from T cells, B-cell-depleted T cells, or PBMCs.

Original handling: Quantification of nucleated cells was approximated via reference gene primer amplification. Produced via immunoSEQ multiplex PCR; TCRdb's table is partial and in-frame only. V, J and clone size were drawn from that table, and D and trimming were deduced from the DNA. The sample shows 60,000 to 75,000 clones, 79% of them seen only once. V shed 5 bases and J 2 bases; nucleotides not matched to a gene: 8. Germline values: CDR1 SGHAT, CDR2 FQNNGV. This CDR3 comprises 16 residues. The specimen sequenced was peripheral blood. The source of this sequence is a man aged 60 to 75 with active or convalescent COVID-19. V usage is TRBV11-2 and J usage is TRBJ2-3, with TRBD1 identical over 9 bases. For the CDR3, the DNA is TGTGCCAGCAGCCCACAGGGGGCGAGTACCACAGATACGCAGTATTTT. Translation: CASSPQGASTTDTQYF.